This entry describes one T cell receptor beta chain. No antigen is known for it. This specimen belongs to a study of identical twins' blood T cells. For the study at large: Six alpha and roughly six beta libraries together yielded tens of millions of reads. Study observations and caveats: Twins shared more top CDR3 clonotypes than unrelated donors did.

A previously described protocol, modified, built RNA-based TCR cDNA libraries. TCRdb reprocessed the 5' RACE reads with MiXCR, giving one entry per CDR3 protein. The sample lists a few hundred thousand distinct CDR3 sequences; 28% were seen once. The three twin pairs were reared together, likely meeting the same infections. This CDR3 contains 14 residues. V lost 5 bases, J lost 5 bases, and 13 bases lay in between. The material sequenced was PBMCs. This clonotype originated in a woman aged 18-49 years in good health. The chain links TRBV12-3 or TRBV12-4 to TRBJ2-1, with D maybe TRBD2 (6 bases). CDR3 protein: CASSIRDFHNEQFF. The CDR3 region has the DNA TGTGCCAGCAGTATCCGGGACTTCCACAATGAGCAGTTCTTC.